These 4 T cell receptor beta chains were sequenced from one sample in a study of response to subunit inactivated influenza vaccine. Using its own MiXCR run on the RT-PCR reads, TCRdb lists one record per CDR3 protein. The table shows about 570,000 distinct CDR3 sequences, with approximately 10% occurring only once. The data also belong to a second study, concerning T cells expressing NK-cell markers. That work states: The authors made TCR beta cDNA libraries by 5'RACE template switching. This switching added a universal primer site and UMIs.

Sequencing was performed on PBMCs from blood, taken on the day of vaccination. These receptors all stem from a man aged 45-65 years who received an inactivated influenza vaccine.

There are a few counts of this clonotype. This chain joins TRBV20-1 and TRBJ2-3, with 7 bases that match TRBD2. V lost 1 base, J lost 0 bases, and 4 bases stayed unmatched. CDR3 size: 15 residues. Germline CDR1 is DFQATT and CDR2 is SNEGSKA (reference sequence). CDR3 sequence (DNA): TGCAGTGCTAGAGTCGGTAGCGGGAGCACAGATACGCAGTATTTT. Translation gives CSARVGSGSTDTQYF.

The CDR3 DNA reads as TGTGCCAGCAGTTTAGGGTTGGCGGGCGGGGAGCTGTTTTTT. Protein: CASSLGLAGGELFF. V gene TRBV27 combines with J gene TRBJ2-2; weak D call: TRBD2 (5 bases). CDR3 length equals 14 residues. The germline gives CDR1 MNHEY, CDR2 SMNVEV (reference sequence). Trimming left V 2 bases short and J 7 bases short, with 11 bases between.

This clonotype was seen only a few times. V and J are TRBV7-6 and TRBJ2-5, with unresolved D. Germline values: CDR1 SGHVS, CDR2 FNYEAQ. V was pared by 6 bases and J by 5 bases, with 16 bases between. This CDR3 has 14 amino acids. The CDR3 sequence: CASSFTGSKETQYF. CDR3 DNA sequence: TGTGCCAGCAGTTTTACTGGATCCAAGGAGACCCAGTACTTC.

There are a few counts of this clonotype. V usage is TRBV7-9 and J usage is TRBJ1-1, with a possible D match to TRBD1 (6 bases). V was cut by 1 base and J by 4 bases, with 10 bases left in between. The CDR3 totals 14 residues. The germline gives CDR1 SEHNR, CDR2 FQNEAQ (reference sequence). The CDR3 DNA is TGTGCCAGCAGCTTAGTAGGGGGGGCCACTGAAGCTTTCTTT. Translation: CASSLVGGATEAFF.